A selection of T cell receptor beta chains follows, all from one sample in a study of graft-versus-host responses after intestinal transplantation. The method was immunoSEQ multiplex PCR; TCRdb's version includes in-frame clones alone and lacks a portion of them. The sample has roughly 43,000 clones; just under 95% are singletons. Specimen: PBMCs, collected around 48 weeks after intestinal transplant. These receptor sequences come from a human patient who received an intestinal transplant, so some T cells may come from the graft donor. CDR3s include the opening cysteine and the closing phenylalanine or tryptophan. D genes are given only for firm matches. Only part of the rows carry a size: once, few, many, or a class if the clone is expanded.

abundance: .
len: 13
j_gene: TRBJ2-5
d_gene: .
v_gene: TRBV6-5
CDR3aa: CASRRRVQETQYF
CDR3nt: TGTGCCAGCAGGCGCAGGGTACAAGAGACCCAGTACTTC

abundance: .
len: 11
j_gene: TRBJ2-7
d_gene: TRBD1
v_gene: TRBV5-5
CDR3aa: CASSGRDSAYF
CDR3nt: TGTGCCAGCAGCGGCCGGGACAGTGCGTACTTC

abundance: .
len: 15
j_gene: TRBJ2-3
d_gene: TRBD2
v_gene: TRBV2
CDR3aa: CASSLAGARGDTQYF
CDR3nt: TGTGCCAGCAGTCTAGCGGGGGCGAGGGGAGATACGCAGTATTTT

abundance: .
len: 15
j_gene: TRBJ2-1
d_gene: TRBD2
v_gene: TRBV28
CDR3aa: CASPPTSGSYNEQFF
CDR3nt: TGTGCCAGCCCCCCTACTAGCGGGAGCTACAATGAGCAGTTCTTC

abundance: .
len: 10
j_gene: TRBJ2-3
d_gene: .
v_gene: TRBV7-9
CDR3aa: CASSSQAQYF
CDR3nt: TGTGCCAGCAGCTCACAGGCGCAGTATTTT

abundance: once
len: 13
j_gene: TRBJ1-5
d_gene: .
v_gene: TRBV6-5
CDR3aa: CASSYYSNQPQHF
CDR3nt: TGTGCCAGCAGTTACTACAGCAATCAGCCCCAGCATTTT

abundance: .
len: 17
j_gene: TRBJ1-2
d_gene: TRBD1
v_gene: TRBV5-6
CDR3aa: CASSLDIRGLNFYGYTF
CDR3nt: TGTGCCAGCAGCTTGGACATTAGGGGGCTCAACTTCTATGGCTACACCTTC

abundance: .
len: 17
j_gene: TRBJ2-3
d_gene: TRBD1
v_gene: TRBV11-2
CDR3aa: CASSYRVRGRSTDTQYF
CDR3nt: TGTGCCAGCAGTTACCGGGTGAGGGGGCGTAGCACAGATACGCAGTATTTT

abundance: .
len: 13
j_gene: TRBJ2-7
d_gene: TRBD1
v_gene: TRBV7-9
CDR3aa: CASSLGDSYEQYF
CDR3nt: TGTGCCAGCAGCTTAGGGGACAGCTACGAGCAGTACTTC

abundance: .
len: 16
j_gene: TRBJ2-3
d_gene: .
v_gene: TRBV5-4
CDR3aa: CASSLGHPRETDTQYF
CDR3nt: TGTGCCAGCAGCTTGGGGCACCCCAGGGAAACAGATACGCAGTATTTT

abundance: .
len: 15
j_gene: TRBJ1-5
d_gene: .
v_gene: TRBV19
CDR3aa: CASTPGPAGHQPQHF
CDR3nt: TGTGCCAGTACCCCCGGGCCGGCAGGGCATCAGCCCCAGCATTTT

abundance: .
len: 16
j_gene: TRBJ2-7
d_gene: .
v_gene: TRBV28
CDR3aa: CASSLHLTSLSYEQYF
CDR3nt: TGTGCCAGCAGTTTACATTTAACTTCTTTATCATACGAGCAGTACTTC

abundance: .
len: 11
j_gene: TRBJ2-3
d_gene: .
v_gene: TRBV6-6
CDR3aa: CASSSGNAQYF
CDR3nt: TGTGCCAGCAGTTCAGGGAATGCGCAGTATTTT

abundance: once
len: 17
j_gene: TRBJ2-5
d_gene: TRBD2
v_gene: TRBV7-2
CDR3aa: CASSLSLAGEYQETQYF
CDR3nt: TGTGCCAGCAGCTTAAGTCTAGCGGGAGAGTACCAAGAGACCCAGTACTTC

abundance: .
len: 13
j_gene: TRBJ2-7
d_gene: TRBD2
v_gene: TRBV28
CDR3aa: CASSFGLAGGQYF
CDR3nt: TGTGCCAGCAGTTTTGGCCTAGCGGGAGGGCAGTACTTC

abundance: .
len: 14
j_gene: TRBJ1-1
d_gene: .
v_gene: TRBV5-1
CDR3aa: CASSLSGMNTEAFF
CDR3nt: TGCGCCAGCAGCTTGTCCGGTATGAACACTGAAGCTTTCTTT

abundance: .
len: 16
j_gene: TRBJ1-5
d_gene: TRBD1
v_gene: TRBV7-2
CDR3aa: CASSIRQGGYNQPQHF
CDR3nt: TGTGCCAGCAGCATAAGACAGGGTGGATACAATCAGCCCCAGCATTTT

abundance: once
len: 17
j_gene: TRBJ1-6
d_gene: TRBD1
v_gene: TRBV12-5
CDR3aa: CASGLPTVGQGFSPLHF
CDR3nt: TGTGCTAGTGGTTTGCCAACCGTCGGACAGGGATTTTCACCCCTCCACTTT

abundance: .
len: 15
j_gene: TRBJ2-3
d_gene: TRBD2
v_gene: TRBV9
CDR3aa: CASSTRAGSTDTQYF
CDR3nt: TGTGCCAGCAGCACCAGAGCGGGATCCACAGATACGCAGTATTTT

abundance: .
len: 14
j_gene: TRBJ2-7
d_gene: TRBD2
v_gene: TRBV27
CDR3aa: CASSLVRGGRPKLF
CDR3nt: TGTGCCAGCAGTTTAGTTAGGGGCGGGAGGCCCAAACTCTTC

abundance: .
len: 14
j_gene: TRBJ1-5
d_gene: .
v_gene: TRBV4-1
CDR3aa: CASSQWLSNQPQHF
CDR3nt: TGCGCCAGCAGCCAATGGCTCAGCAATCAGCCCCAGCATTTT

abundance: .
len: 12
j_gene: TRBJ1-4
d_gene: .
v_gene: TRBV11-2
CDR3aa: CASKPVGEKLFF
CDR3nt: TGTGCCAGCAAACCGGTTGGTGAAAAACTGTTTTTT

abundance: .
len: 14
j_gene: TRBJ1-4
d_gene: .
v_gene: TRBV6-5
CDR3aa: CATGDGGASEKLFF
CDR3nt: TGTGCCACCGGGGATGGGGGGGCGAGTGAAAAACTGTTTTTT

abundance: .
len: 14
j_gene: TRBJ2-6
d_gene: .
v_gene: TRBV29-1
CDR3aa: CSVDTGAGANVLTF
CDR3nt: TGCAGCGTTGATACGGGGGCTGGGGCCAACGTCCTGACTTTC

abundance: .
len: 20
j_gene: TRBJ2-3
d_gene: TRBD2
v_gene: TRBV11-3
CDR3aa: CASSLVRLAGTGGRSDTQYF
CDR3nt: TGTGCCAGCAGCTTAGTCAGACTAGCGGGTACGGGGGGGCGATCAGATACGCAGTATTTT

abundance: .
len: 14
j_gene: TRBJ1-2
d_gene: .
v_gene: TRBV18
CDR3aa: CASSLREGGYGYTF
CDR3nt: TGTGCCAGCTCCCTCAGGGAGGGTGGCTATGGCTACACCTTC

abundance: .
len: 17
j_gene: TRBJ2-1
d_gene: .
v_gene: TRBV21-1
CDR3aa: CASSRPDRDRGYNEQFF
CDR3nt: TGTGCCAGCAGCAGACCGGACCGGGACAGGGGTTACAATGAGCAGTTCTTC

abundance: .
len: 15
j_gene: TRBJ1-1
d_gene: .
v_gene: TRBV6-5
CDR3aa: CASSYSRTPYTEAFF
CDR3nt: TGTGCCAGCAGTTACTCCCGGACACCGTACACTGAAGCTTTCTTT

abundance: .
len: 12
j_gene: TRBJ1-2
d_gene: .
v_gene: TRBV6-6
CDR3aa: CASTTAGDGYTF
CDR3nt: TGTGCCAGCACGACTGCGGGCGATGGCTACACCTTC

abundance: .
len: 15
j_gene: TRBJ2-4
d_gene: TRBD1
v_gene: TRBV27
CDR3aa: CASSFGQGPLDIQYF
CDR3nt: TGTGCCAGCAGTTTCGGACAGGGTCCATTGGACATTCAGTACTTC

abundance: .
len: 14
j_gene: TRBJ2-7
d_gene: .
v_gene: TRBV28
CDR3aa: CASSRKLLPYEQYF
CDR3nt: TGTGCCAGCAGCCGAAAATTGCTCCCCTACGAGCAGTACTTC

abundance: once
len: 15
j_gene: TRBJ2-5
d_gene: TRBD1
v_gene: TRBV18
CDR3aa: CASSPLDDRGETQYF
CDR3nt: TGTGCCAGCTCACCTCTTGATGACAGGGGCGAGACCCAGTACTTC

abundance: .
len: 14
j_gene: TRBJ2-7
d_gene: TRBD1
v_gene: TRBV6-5
CDR3aa: CASTRTGGRYEQYF
CDR3nt: TGTGCCAGCACCCGGACAGGGGGCCGGTACGAGCAGTACTTC

abundance: once
len: 17
j_gene: TRBJ2-2
d_gene: TRBD2
v_gene: TRBV5-1
CDR3aa: CASSLVPGGANTGELFF
CDR3nt: TGCGCCAGCAGCTTGGTCCCGGGGGGTGCGAACACCGGGGAGCTGTTTTTT

abundance: .
len: 16
j_gene: TRBJ2-5
d_gene: .
v_gene: TRBV4-1
CDR3aa: CASSQDGPGSQETQYF
CDR3nt: TGCGCCAGCAGCCAAGATGGTCCGGGCTCCCAAGAGACCCAGTACTTC

abundance: .
len: 14
j_gene: TRBJ1-2
d_gene: .
v_gene: TRBV4-2
CDR3aa: CASSQSTDSYGYTF
CDR3nt: TGTGCCAGCAGCCAGTCGACAGATTCCTATGGCTACACCTTC

abundance: .
len: 15
j_gene: TRBJ1-6
d_gene: TRBD1
v_gene: TRBV10-3
CDR3aa: CAISEVNRGGSPLHF
CDR3nt: TGTGCCATCAGTGAGGTGAACAGGGGAGGTTCACCCCTCCACTTT

abundance: .
len: 13
j_gene: TRBJ1-5
d_gene: .
v_gene: TRBV6-6
CDR3aa: CASNQGSNQPQHF
CDR3nt: TGTGCCAGCAATCAGGGTAGCAATCAGCCCCAGCATTTT

abundance: .
len: 14
j_gene: TRBJ2-7
d_gene: .
v_gene: TRBV11-2
CDR3aa: CASSLGIGVYEQYF
CDR3nt: TGTGCCAGCAGCTTAGGCATCGGGGTCTACGAGCAGTACTTC

abundance: once
len: 16
j_gene: TRBJ1-2
d_gene: TRBD1
v_gene: TRBV4-1
CDR3aa: CASSLNLGEGAYGYTF
CDR3nt: TGCGCCAGCAGTCTTAATCTAGGGGAGGGGGCCTATGGCTACACCTTC

abundance: .
len: 18
j_gene: TRBJ2-4
d_gene: TRBD2
v_gene: TRBV4-1
CDR3aa: CASSQAGLAGRLKNIQYF
CDR3nt: TGCGCCAGCAGCCAAGCGGGACTAGCGGGGCGACTCAAAAACATTCAGTACTTC

abundance: .
len: 18
j_gene: TRBJ2-7
d_gene: .
v_gene: TRBV21-1
CDR3aa: CASSKGARLAGGPGEQYF
CDR3nt: TGTGCCAGCAGCAAAGGGGCCCGACTAGCGGGGGGGCCGGGAGAGCAGTACTTC

abundance: .
len: 14
j_gene: TRBJ1-1
d_gene: TRBD1
v_gene: TRBV6-4
CDR3aa: CASKTGTGGDEAFF
CDR3nt: TGTGCCAGCAAAACCGGGACAGGGGGGGATGAAGCTTTCTTT

abundance: .
len: 13
j_gene: TRBJ1-1
d_gene: TRBD1
v_gene: TRBV2
CDR3aa: CASSGQGNTEAFF
CDR3nt: TGTGCCAGCAGTGGACAGGGGAACACTGAAGCTTTCTTT

abundance: .
len: 13
j_gene: TRBJ2-1
d_gene: TRBD1
v_gene: TRBV9
CDR3aa: CASSVVRDSEQFF
CDR3nt: TGTGCCAGCAGCGTAGTTCGGGACAGTGAGCAGTTCTTC

abundance: .
len: 13
j_gene: TRBJ2-2
d_gene: TRBD1
v_gene: TRBV9
CDR3aa: CASSDRGGGELFF
CDR3nt: TGTGCCAGCAGCGACAGGGGTGGCGGGGAGCTGTTTTTT

abundance: .
len: 15
j_gene: TRBJ1-5
d_gene: .
v_gene: TRBV27
CDR3aa: CASSLKGYSNQPQHF
CDR3nt: TGTGCCAGCAGTTTAAAAGGGTATAGCAATCAGCCCCAGCATTTT

abundance: .
len: 14
j_gene: TRBJ1-2
d_gene: .
v_gene: TRBV5-1
CDR3aa: CASSLEPGNYGYTF
CDR3nt: TGCGCCAGCAGCTTGGAGCCAGGGAACTATGGCTACACCTTC

abundance: .
len: 14
j_gene: TRBJ2-7
d_gene: .
v_gene: TRBV29-1
CDR3aa: CSVEGTQGRGEQYF
CDR3nt: TGCAGCGTTGAGGGGACCCAGGGGCGCGGCGAGCAGTACTTC

abundance: .
len: 13
j_gene: TRBJ2-7
d_gene: .
v_gene: TRBV27
CDR3aa: CASSLGTSYEQYF
CDR3nt: TGTGCCAGCAGTTTGGGTACCTCCTACGAGCAGTACTTC

abundance: once
len: 14
j_gene: TRBJ1-2
d_gene: .
v_gene: TRBV4-3
CDR3aa: CASSQTEVNYGYTF
CDR3nt: TGCGCCAGCAGCCAAACGGAGGTAAACTATGGCTACACCTTC

abundance: .
len: 13
j_gene: TRBJ1-1
d_gene: .
v_gene: TRBV27
CDR3aa: CASSLGGDAEAFF
CDR3nt: TGTGCCAGCAGTTTGGGGGGAGACGCTGAAGCTTTCTTT

abundance: .
len: 14
j_gene: TRBJ1-3
d_gene: .
v_gene: TRBV5-1
CDR3aa: CASSLGGSGNTIYF
CDR3nt: TGCGCCAGCAGCCTTGGAGGCTCTGGAAACACCATATATTTT